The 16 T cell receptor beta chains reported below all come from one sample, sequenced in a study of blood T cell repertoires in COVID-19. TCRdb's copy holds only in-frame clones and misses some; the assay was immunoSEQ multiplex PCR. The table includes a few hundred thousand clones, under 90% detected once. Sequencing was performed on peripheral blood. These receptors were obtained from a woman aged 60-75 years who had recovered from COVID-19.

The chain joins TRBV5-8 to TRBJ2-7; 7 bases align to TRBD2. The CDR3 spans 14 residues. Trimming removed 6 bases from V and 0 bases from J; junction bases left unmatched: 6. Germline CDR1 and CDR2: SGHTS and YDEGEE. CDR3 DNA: TGTGCCAGCAACGGAGCGGGATCCTCCTACGAGCAGTACTTC. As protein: CASNGAGSSYEQYF. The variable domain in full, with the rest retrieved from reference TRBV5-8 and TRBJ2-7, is EAGVTQSPTHLIKTRGQQATLRCSPISGHTSVYWYQQALGLGLQFLLWYDEGEERNRGNFPPRFSGRQFPNYSSELNVNALELEDSALYLCASNGAGSSYEQYFGPGTRLTVT.

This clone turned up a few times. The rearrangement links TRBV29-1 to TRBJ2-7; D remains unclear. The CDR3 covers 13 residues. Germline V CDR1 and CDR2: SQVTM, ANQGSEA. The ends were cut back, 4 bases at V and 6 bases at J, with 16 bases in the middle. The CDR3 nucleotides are TGCAGCGTTGTGTCACCGTCAGGTGGCGAGCAGTACTTC. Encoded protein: CSVVSPSGGEQYF.

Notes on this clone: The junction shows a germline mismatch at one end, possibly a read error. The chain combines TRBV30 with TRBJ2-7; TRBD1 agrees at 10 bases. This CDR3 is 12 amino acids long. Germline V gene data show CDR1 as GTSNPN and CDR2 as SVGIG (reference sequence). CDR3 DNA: TGTGCCTGGAGTCTCGACAGGGGGCGCACGGACTTC. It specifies CAWSLDRGRTDF.

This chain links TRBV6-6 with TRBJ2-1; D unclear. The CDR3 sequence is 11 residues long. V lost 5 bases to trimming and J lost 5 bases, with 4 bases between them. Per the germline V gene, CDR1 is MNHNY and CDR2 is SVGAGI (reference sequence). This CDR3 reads CASSENNEQFF. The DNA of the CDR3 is TGTGCCAGCAGTGAGAACAATGAGCAGTTCTTC.

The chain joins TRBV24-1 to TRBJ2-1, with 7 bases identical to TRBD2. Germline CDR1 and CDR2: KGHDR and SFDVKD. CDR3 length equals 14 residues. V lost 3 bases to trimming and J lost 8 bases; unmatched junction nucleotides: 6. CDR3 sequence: CATSDPTRGDEQFF. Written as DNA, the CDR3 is TGTGCCACCAGTGATCCAACACGGGGGGATGAGCAGTTCTTC.

CDR3 protein: CASSQDMGLTYEQYF. The CDR3 DNA reads TGCGCCAGCAGCCAAGATATGGGACTGACCTACGAGCAGTACTTC. The chain carries TRBV4-1 and TRBJ2-7; weak D call: TRBD2 (6 bases). CDR1 is MGHRA and CDR2 is YSYEKL in the germline V gene. The CDR3 is 15 amino acids. Trimming stripped 0 bases from V and 2 bases from J, with 11 bases between.

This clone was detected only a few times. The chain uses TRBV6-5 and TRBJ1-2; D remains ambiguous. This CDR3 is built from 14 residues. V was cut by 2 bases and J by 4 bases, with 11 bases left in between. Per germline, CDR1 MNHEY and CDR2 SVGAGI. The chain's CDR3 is CASSYSAGPYGYTF. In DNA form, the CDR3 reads TGTGCCAGCAGTTACAGCGCCGGCCCCTATGGCTACACCTTC.

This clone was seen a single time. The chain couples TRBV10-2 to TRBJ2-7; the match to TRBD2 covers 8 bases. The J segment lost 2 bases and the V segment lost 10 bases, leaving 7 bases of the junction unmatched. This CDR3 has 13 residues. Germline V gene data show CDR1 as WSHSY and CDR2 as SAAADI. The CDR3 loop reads CATYSGGTYEQYF. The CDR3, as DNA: TGCGCCACCTATTCGGGGGGGACCTACGAGCAGTACTTC.

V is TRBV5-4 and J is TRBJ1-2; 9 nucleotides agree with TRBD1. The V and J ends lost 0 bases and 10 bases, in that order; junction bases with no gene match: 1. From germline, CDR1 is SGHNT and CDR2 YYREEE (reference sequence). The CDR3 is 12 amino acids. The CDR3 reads CASSLGTGDYTF. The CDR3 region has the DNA TGTGCCAGCAGCTTGGGGACAGGGGACTACACCTTC.

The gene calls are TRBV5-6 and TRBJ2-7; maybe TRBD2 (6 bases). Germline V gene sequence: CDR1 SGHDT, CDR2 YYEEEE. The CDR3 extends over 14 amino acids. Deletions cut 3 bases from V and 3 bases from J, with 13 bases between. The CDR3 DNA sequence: TGTGCCAGCAGCTCCTCTGGGGGGTACTACGAGCAGTACTTC. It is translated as CASSSSGGYYEQYF.

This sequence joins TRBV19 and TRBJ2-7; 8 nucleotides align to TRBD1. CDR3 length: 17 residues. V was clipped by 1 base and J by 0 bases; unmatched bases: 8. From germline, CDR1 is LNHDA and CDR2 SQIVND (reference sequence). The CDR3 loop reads CASSIAGTGGISYEQYF. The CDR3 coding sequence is TGTGCCAGTAGTATAGCGGGGACAGGTGGGATCTCCTACGAGCAGTACTTC.

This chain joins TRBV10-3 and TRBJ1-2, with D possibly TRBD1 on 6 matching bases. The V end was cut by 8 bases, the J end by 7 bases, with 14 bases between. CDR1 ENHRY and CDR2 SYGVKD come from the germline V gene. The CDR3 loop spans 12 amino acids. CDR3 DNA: TGTGCCATCTCTGTTGGCAGGGGTGGCTACACCTTC. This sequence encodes CAISVGRGGYTF.

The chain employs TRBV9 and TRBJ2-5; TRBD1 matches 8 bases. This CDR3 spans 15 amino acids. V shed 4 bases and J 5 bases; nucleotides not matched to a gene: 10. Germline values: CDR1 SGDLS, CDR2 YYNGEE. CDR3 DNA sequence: TGTGCCAGCAGCTTCAACAGGGGGTCAGGGGAGACCCAGTACTTC. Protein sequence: CASSFNRGSGETQYF.

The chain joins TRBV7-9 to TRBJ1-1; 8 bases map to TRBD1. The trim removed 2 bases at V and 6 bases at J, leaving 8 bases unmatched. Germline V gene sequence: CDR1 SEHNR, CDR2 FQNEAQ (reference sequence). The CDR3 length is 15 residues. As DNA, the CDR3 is TGTGCCAGCAGCTTACCCCAGGACAGGGTGGCTGAAGCTTTCTTT. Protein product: CASSLPQDRVAEAFF. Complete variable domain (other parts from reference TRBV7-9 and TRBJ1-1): DTGVSQNPRHKITKRGQNVTFRCDPISEHNRLYWYRQTLGQGPEFLTYFQNEAQLEKSRLLSDRFSAERPKGSFSTLEIQRTEQGDSAMYLCASSLPQDRVAEAFFGQGTRLTVV.

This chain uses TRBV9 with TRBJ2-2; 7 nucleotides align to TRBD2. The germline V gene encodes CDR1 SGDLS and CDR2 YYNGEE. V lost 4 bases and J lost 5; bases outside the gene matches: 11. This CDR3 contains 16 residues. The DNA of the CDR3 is TGTGCCAGCAGCCCGATCCCGCGGGGGAGAACCGGGGAGCTGTTTTTT. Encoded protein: CASSPIPRGRTGELFF.

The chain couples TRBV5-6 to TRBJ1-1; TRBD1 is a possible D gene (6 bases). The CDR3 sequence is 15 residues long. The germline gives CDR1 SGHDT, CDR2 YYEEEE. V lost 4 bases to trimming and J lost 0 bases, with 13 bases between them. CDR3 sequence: CASSRRQAMNTEAFF. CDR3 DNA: TGTGCCAGCAGCCGCCGACAGGCGATGAACACTGAAGCTTTCTTT. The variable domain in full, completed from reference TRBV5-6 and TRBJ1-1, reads DAGVTQSPTHLIKTRGQQVTLRCSPKSGHDTVSWYQQALGQGPQFIFQYYEEEERQRGNFPDRFSGHQFPNYSSELNVNALLLGDSALYLCASSRRQAMNTEAFFGQGTRLTVV.